What follows describes a single T cell receptor beta chain. The CDR3 is 16 amino acids. Germline CDR1 MGHRA, CDR2 YSYEKL. The sample is drawn from a study of T cells expressing NK-cell markers. In the study overall: It was from sorted CD3+CD56+NKG2C+, CD3+CD56+NKG2C- and CD3+CD56-NKG2C+ T cells that TCR beta repertoires came.

UMIs were included in TCR beta cDNA generated by 5'RACE template switching. One entry per CDR3 protein, without DNA, is what TCRdb gives after re-calling the 5' RACE reads. Its listing shows approximately 22,000 distinct CDR3 sequences. Sequenced input: blood T cells: a sorted CD56 or NKG2C T cell subset, CD4+ or CD8+ T cells, or bulk PBMC T cells (not recorded which). The TCR originated in a man aged 18-75 years in good health. The V and J genes are TRBV4-1 and TRBJ2-2; absent DNA, TCRdb's TRBD1 call cannot be checked. The CDR3 loop is CASSQAGAGNTGELFF.